The next 24 T cell receptor beta chains were all read from a single sample in a study of neurological immune-mediated disorders. TCRdb re-derived calls from the 5' RACE reads in MiXCR, one entry per CDR3 protein. The table shows about 69,000 distinct CDR3 sequences, with about 4.2% occurring only once. Sequences were obtained from PBMCs. Source of these receptors: a man in his thirties or forties with multiple sclerosis.

In its sample, this clonotype was seen many times. The chain joins TRBV12-3 or TRBV12-4 to TRBJ1-6; D gene uncertain. V was trimmed by 3 bases and J by 14 bases, leaving 8 bases between them. The CDR3 covers 11 residues. Here the CDR3 DNA reads TGTGCCAGCAGTTTGGGTAACACCCTCCACTTT. Its protein is CASSLGNTLHF.

This clonotype was found many times. The chain couples TRBV12-3 or TRBV12-4 to TRBJ2-1; no clear D gene. Deletions cut 8 bases from V and 7 bases from J, with 9 bases between. This CDR3 spans 11 amino acids. CDR3 nucleotide sequence: TGTGCCAGCTGGCTGGGTAATGAGCAGTTCTTC. Encoded protein: CASWLGNEQFF.

In its sample, this clonotype was seen many times. The V gene is TRBV20-1, the J gene TRBJ2-3, with 10 bases fitting TRBD2. Germline CDR1 is DFQATT and CDR2 is SNEGSKA (reference sequence). V lost 6 bases, J lost 2 bases, and 5 bases stayed unmatched. The CDR3 is 14 residues long. The CDR3 nucleotides are TGCAGTGCGAGTAGCGGGGGGATCACAGATACGCAGTATTTT. Its protein is CSASSGGITDTQYF.

A note on this clonotype: Since no conserved phenylalanine or tryptophan closes the CDR3, a read error is the likely cause. It is unclear where the CDR3 begins or ends on the DNA, so no DNA is shown, and the CDR3 is as TCRdb lists it. The chain couples TRBV25-1 to TRBJ2-7; whether TRBD1, the table's D call, matches the DNA was not checked. Both ends counted, the CDR3 spans 11 residues. CDR1 is MGHDK, CDR2 SYGVNS, per germline. This CDR3 reads CASMPRDKDPL.

The rearrangement joins TRBV6-2 or TRBV6-3 to TRBJ2-1; D not resolved. Deletions cut 5 bases from V and 1 base from J, with 15 bases between. The CDR3 consists of 16 residues. Germline V gives CDR1 MNHEY, CDR2 SVGEGT. The CDR3 is CASSTVMPGSYNEQFF. The CDR3 bases are TGTGCCAGCAGTACCGTAATGCCGGGTTCCTACAATGAGCAGTTCTTC.

This clonotype was seen ten or more times. The chain couples TRBV5-1 to TRBJ2-7, with D maybe TRBD1 (6 bases). The CDR3 has 16 amino acids. Germline V CDR1 and CDR2: SGHRS, YFSETQ. Trimming left V 4 bases short and J 5 bases short, with 22 bases between. CDR3 sequence reads: CASSPARDRPFHEQYF. In DNA form, the CDR3 reads TGCGCCAGCAGCCCGGCTAGAGACAGGCCTTTCCACGAGCAGTACTTC. The full variable domain, in which reference TRBV5-1 and TRBJ2-7 provide the parts outside the CDR3, is KAGVTQTPRYLIKTRGQQVTLSCSPISGHRSVSWYQQTPGQGLQFLFEYFSETQRNKGNFPGRFSGRQFSNSRSEMNVSTLELGDSALYLCASSPARDRPFHEQYFGPGTRLTVT.

In its sample, this clonotype was seen many times. The CDR3 DNA reads TGTGCCAGCAGCTTAGCATCCGGGACTAGCGGGGGGGCAGATACGCAGTATTTT. Translated: CASSLASGTSGGADTQYF. The gene calls are TRBV7-9 and TRBJ2-3, with 16 bases lining up with TRBD2. V lost 0 bases to trimming and J lost 4 bases; unmatched junction nucleotides: 4. The CDR3 totals 18 residues. The germline gives CDR1 SEHNR, CDR2 FQNEAQ (reference sequence). The full variable domain, rest sourced from reference TRBV7-9 and TRBJ2-3, is DTGVSQNPRHKITKRGQNVTFRCDPISEHNRLYWYRQTLGQGPEFLTYFQNEAQLEKSRLLSDRFSAERPKGSFSTLEIQRTEQGDSAMYLCASSLASGTSGGADTQYFGPGTRLTVL.

This clonotype has at least ten counts. V is TRBV11-2 and J is TRBJ2-7; TRBD2 is a possible D gene (7 bases). Germline V gene sequence: CDR1 SGHAT, CDR2 FQNNGV. The CDR3 has 12 residues. V was trimmed by 7 bases and J by 6 bases, leaving 13 bases between them. The CDR3 DNA is TGTGCCAGCAACGGGGGGCGACTCGAGCAGTACTTC. Its protein product is CASNGGRLEQYF.

In its sample, this clonotype was seen many times. This chain uses TRBV18 with TRBJ1-2; 10 positions agree with TRBD1. Germline assignment: CDR1 KGHSH and CDR2 LQKENI. J was trimmed by 4 bases and V by 6 bases; bases with no gene match: 11. The CDR3 loop spans 16 amino acids. The CDR3 loop reads CASSQNPGQGPYGYTF. The CDR3 nucleotides read TGTGCCAGCTCGCAGAACCCGGGACAGGGGCCCTATGGCTACACCTTC. Filled out from reference TRBV18 and TRBJ1-2, the complete variable domain reads NAGVMQNPRHLVRRRGQEARLRCSPMKGHSHVYWYRQLPEEGLKFMVYLQKENIIDESGMPKERFSAEFPKEGPSILRIQQVVRGDSAAYFCASSQNPGQGPYGYTFGSGTRLTVV.

This clonotype was recorded a few times. V usage is TRBV14 and J usage is TRBJ2-5; D is uncertain. The ends were cut back, 5 bases at V and 6 bases at J, with 7 bases in the middle. CDR1 and CDR2 from the germline V gene are SGHDN and FVKESK. The CDR3 runs to 11 residues. The CDR3 is CASSNTKTQYF. The CDR3 nucleotides are TGTGCCAGCAGCAATACGAAGACCCAGTACTTC.

This clonotype was counted ten times or more. This sequence joins TRBV20-1 and TRBJ2-3, with D perhaps matching TRBD2 (6 bases). Trimming took off 5 bases at V and 3 bases at J, with 21 bases between the two ends. The CDR3 totals 16 residues. Germline V gene lookup returns CDR1 DFQATT and CDR2 SNEGSKA (reference sequence). The CDR3 DNA follows: TGCAGTGCTTTCCTCCGGGGGACCCGGACAACAGATACGCAGTATTTT. This encodes CSAFLRGTRTTDTQYF.

J is TRBJ2-3 and V is TRBV29-1; D uncertain. The germline V and J ends were trimmed by 1 base and 8 bases, with 16 bases remaining between them. CDR3 length: 14 amino acids. Germline V gene data show CDR1 as SQVTM and CDR2 as ANQGSEA. CDR3 sequence (DNA): TGCAGCGTTGAAGCCTCCGGAAAGGGTGGTACGCAGTATTTT. It translates to CSVEASGKGGTQYF.

This clonotype has ten or more counts. The chain couples TRBV18 to TRBJ1-3; no definite D call. Between the trimmed V and J ends, which lost 3 bases and 0 bases, there was a span of 12 bases. The CDR3 runs to 16 residues. The V gene's germline CDR1 is KGHSH and CDR2 LQKENI. The CDR3 nucleotides are TGTGCCAGCTCACCGCTTGACTCGAGCTCTGGAAACACCATATATTTT. Translating gives CASSPLDSSSGNTIYF.

This clonotype was picked up many times. The rearrangement links TRBV12-3 or TRBV12-4 to TRBJ2-2; D gene unclear. V dropped 7 bases and J dropped 3 bases, with 6 bases sitting between them. This CDR3 has 12 residues. The CDR3 region has the DNA TGTGCCAGCATATCTGACACCGGGGAGCTGTTTTTT. Its protein product is CASISDTGELFF.

This clonotype has ten or more counts. As DNA, the CDR3 is TGTGCCAGCAGTATCGGACGGGGATACTATGGCTACACCTTC. It yields the protein CASSIGRGYYGYTF. The chain is built from TRBV5-6 and TRBJ1-2; D gene ambiguous. Per the germline V gene, CDR1 is SGHDT and CDR2 is YYEEEE. There are 14 residues in the CDR3. V lost 5 bases, J lost 3 bases, and 14 bases lay in between. Looking up the rest from reference TRBV5-6 and TRBJ1-2 gives the full variable domain: DAGVTQSPTHLIKTRGQQVTLRCSPKSGHDTVSWYQQALGQGPQFIFQYYEEEERQRGNFPDRFSGHQFPNYSSELNVNALLLGDSALYLCASSIGRGYYGYTFGSGTRLTVV.

The sample holds a few counts of this clonotype. A much larger clone is a single base away; this may be a read error. This sequence joins TRBV11-2 and TRBJ1-5; unclear D gene. The CDR3 covers 14 residues. Germline V CDR1 and CDR2: SGHAT, FQNNGV. CDR3 bases: TGTGCCAGCAGCAAGAGGACGGGAGATCAGCCCCAGAATTTT. Protein sequence: CASSKRTGDQPQNF.

This clonotype was detected ten times or more. The genes are TRBV5-5 and TRBJ1-2; D is ambiguous. Germline CDR1 SGHKS, CDR2 YYEKEE (reference sequence). The CDR3 extends over 16 amino acids. Trimming took off 4 bases at V and 3 bases at J, with 19 bases between the two ends. The CDR3 nucleotides read TGTGCCAGCAGCCTCCTTTTTAAGGTTTCGGACTATGGCTACACCTTC. Residues: CASSLLFKVSDYGYTF.

This clonotype came up many times. This sequence joins TRBV5-6 and TRBJ2-5, with D maybe TRBD2 (6 bases). The germline V gene has CDR1 SGHDT and CDR2 YYEEEE. This CDR3 has 13 residues. Trimming removed 3 bases from V and 2 bases from J, with 8 bases in between. CDR3 DNA: TGTGCCAGCAGCTCGGGACTTCAAGAGACCCAGTACTTC. Protein product: CASSSGLQETQYF.

This chain uses TRBV2 with TRBJ2-1; 8 nucleotides match TRBD2. CDR1 and CDR2 (germline): SNHLY, FYNNEI. CDR3 length: 15 residues. The V gene end was trimmed by 7 bases and the J gene end by 8 bases; junction bases not matched to a gene: 13. CDR3: CASTREAGEFHEQFF. CDR3 bases: TGTGCCAGCACCCGGGAAGCGGGGGAATTCCATGAGCAGTTCTTC.

This clonotype was recorded many times. The V call is TRBV7-9, the J call TRBJ1-2, with D tentatively TRBD1 (5 bases). The V gene's germline CDR1 is SEHNR and CDR2 FQNEAQ (reference sequence). Trimming shortened V by 2 bases and J by 3 bases, and 13 bases separated the two germline ends. This CDR3 comprises 15 residues. The CDR3 DNA sequence: TGTGCCAGCAGCTTAATTGGGGCCTCTGACTATGGCTACACCTTC. The encoded protein is CASSLIGASDYGYTF.

There are many counts of this clonotype. The J gene is TRBJ1-1, the V gene TRBV29-1, with a weak D call TRBD1 (6 bases). Between the trimmed V and J ends, which lost 5 bases and 6 bases, there was a span of 16 bases. Looked up from germline, CDR1 is SQVTM and CDR2 is ANQGSEA. The CDR3 extends over 13 amino acids. The CDR3 DNA follows: TGCAGCGTTCAGACAGGCCATCGCGCTGAAGCTTTCTTT. Translated: CSVQTGHRAEAFF.

This clonotype was observed a few times. The chain employs TRBV6-7 and TRBJ2-4; tentative D call: TRBD2 (5 bases). TRBV6-7 is flagged as an ORF with uncertain function. V lost 6 bases and J lost 8, with 17 bases in between. This CDR3 spans 14 amino acids. In DNA form, the CDR3 reads TGTGCCAGCAGCCATGTCCCGGGAAACGACATTCAGTACTTC. Its translation: CASSHVPGNDIQYF.

This clonotype was counted ten times or more. This rearrangement joins TRBV7-2 to TRBJ1-6; D perhaps matches TRBD1 (5 bases). V shed 1 base and J shed 0 bases, with 10 bases lying between them. This CDR3 is 17 amino acids long. Germline V gives CDR1 SGHTA, CDR2 FQGNSA. CDR3 sequence reads: CASSLEGRSSYNSPLHF. The DNA of the CDR3 is TGTGCCAGCAGCTTAGAGGGGCGAAGCTCCTATAATTCACCCCTCCACTTT.

This clonotype has ten or more counts. The chain combines TRBV28 with TRBJ2-1; 9 bases agree with TRBD2. The CDR3 runs 15 residues. J was trimmed by 7 bases and V by 5 bases; bases with no gene match: 9. Germline V gives CDR1 MDHEN, CDR2 SYDVKM. For the CDR3, the DNA is TGTGCCAGCAGTACGAGCGGGGGGCCTAATAATGAGCAGTTCTTC. This encodes CASSTSGGPNNEQFF. The variable domain in full, completed from reference TRBV28 and TRBJ2-1, reads DVKVTQSSRYLVKRTGEKVFLECVQDMDHENMFWYRQDPGLGLRLIYFSYDVKMKEKGDIPEGYSVSREKKERFSLILESASTNQTSMYLCASSTSGGPNNEQFFGPGTRLTVL.